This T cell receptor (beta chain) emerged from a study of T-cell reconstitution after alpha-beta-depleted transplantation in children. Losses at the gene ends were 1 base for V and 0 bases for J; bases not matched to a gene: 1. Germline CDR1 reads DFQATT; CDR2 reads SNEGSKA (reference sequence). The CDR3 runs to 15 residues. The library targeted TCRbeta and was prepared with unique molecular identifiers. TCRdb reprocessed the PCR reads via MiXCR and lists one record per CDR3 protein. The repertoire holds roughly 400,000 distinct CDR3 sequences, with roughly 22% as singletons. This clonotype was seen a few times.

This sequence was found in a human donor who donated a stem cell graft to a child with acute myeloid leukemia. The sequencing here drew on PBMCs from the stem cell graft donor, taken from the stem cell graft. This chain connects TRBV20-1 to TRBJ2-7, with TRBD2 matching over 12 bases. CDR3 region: CSARGTSGASYEQYF. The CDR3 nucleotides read TGCAGTGCTAGAGGGACTAGCGGGGCCTCCTACGAGCAGTACTTC.